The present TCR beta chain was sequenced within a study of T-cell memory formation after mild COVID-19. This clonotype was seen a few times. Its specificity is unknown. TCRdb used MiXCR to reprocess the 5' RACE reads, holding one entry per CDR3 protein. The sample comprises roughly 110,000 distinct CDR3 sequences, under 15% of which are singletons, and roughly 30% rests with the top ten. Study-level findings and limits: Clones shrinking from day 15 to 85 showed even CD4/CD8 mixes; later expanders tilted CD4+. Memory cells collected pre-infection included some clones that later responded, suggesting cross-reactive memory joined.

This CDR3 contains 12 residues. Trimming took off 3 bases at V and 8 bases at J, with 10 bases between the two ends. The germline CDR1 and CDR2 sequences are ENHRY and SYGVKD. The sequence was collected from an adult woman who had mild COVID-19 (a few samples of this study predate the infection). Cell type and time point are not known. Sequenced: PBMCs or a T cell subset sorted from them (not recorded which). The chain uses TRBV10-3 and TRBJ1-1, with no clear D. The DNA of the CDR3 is TGTGCCATCAGTGATGGGCGACCCGAAGCTTTCTTT. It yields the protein CAISDGRPEAFF.